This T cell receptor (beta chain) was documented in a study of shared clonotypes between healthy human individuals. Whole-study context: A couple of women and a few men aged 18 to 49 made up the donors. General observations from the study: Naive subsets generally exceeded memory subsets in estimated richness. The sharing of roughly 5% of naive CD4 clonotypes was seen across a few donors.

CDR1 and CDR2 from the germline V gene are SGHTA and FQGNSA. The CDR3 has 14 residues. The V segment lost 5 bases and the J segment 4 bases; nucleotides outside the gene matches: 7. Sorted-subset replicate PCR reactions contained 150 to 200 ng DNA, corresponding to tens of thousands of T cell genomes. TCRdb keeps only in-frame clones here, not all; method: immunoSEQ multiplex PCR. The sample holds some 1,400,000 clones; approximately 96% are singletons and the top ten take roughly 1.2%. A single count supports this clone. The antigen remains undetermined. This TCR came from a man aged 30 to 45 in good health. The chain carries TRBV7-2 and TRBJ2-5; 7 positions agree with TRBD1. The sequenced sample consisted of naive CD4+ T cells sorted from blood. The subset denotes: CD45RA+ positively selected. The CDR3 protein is CASSPTYRGETQYF. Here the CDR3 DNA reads TGTGCCAGCAGCCCGACCTACAGGGGAGAGACCCAGTACTTC.